The 27 T cell receptor beta chains in this list originate from one sample, sequenced in a study of shared clonotypes between healthy human individuals. Sequenced by immunoSEQ multiplex PCR; TCRdb stores in-frame clones only, minus some. Of 2 million to 3 million clones listed, 80% to 95% are singletons. Material for sequencing was naive CD4+ T cells from PBMCs. The subset: CD45RA+ positively selected. Every receptor here comes from a man younger than 35 in good health. Some clones in this sample may be carry-over from other donors' samples.

The chain recombines TRBV7-2 with TRBJ2-1, with D possibly TRBD1 on 6 matching bases. This CDR3 has 15 amino acids. Germline V lookup: CDR1 SGHTA, CDR2 FQGNSA. V was clipped by 1 base and J by 6 bases, with 13 bases between them. CDR3 sequence: CASSLGATGLNEQFF. In DNA form, the CDR3 reads TGTGCCAGCAGCTTAGGGGCAACAGGGCTCAATGAGCAGTTCTTC.

The rearrangement joins TRBV9 to TRBJ2-7, with 9 bases matching TRBD1. V trimming: 4 bases; J trimming: 5 bases; junction bases outside the gene matches: 22. The CDR3 covers 19 residues. In germline, CDR1 is SGDLS, CDR2 YYNGEE. The CDR3 DNA reads as TGTGCCAGCAGCTCCCCAAGCGGGACAGGGCTCCTAAGCGGCCACGAGCAGTACTTC. This translates into CASSSPSGTGLLSGHEQYF.

This chain joins TRBV27 and TRBJ2-5, with D possibly matching TRBD2 (6 bases). Trimming shortened V by 1 base and J by 2 bases, and 14 bases separated the two germline ends. Germline V CDR1 and CDR2: MNHEY, SMNVEV (reference sequence). This CDR3 contains 16 residues. The CDR3 reads CASSLLGGWAQETQYF. The CDR3 nucleotides read TGTGCCAGCAGTTTATTGGGGGGATGGGCACAAGAGACCCAGTACTTC.

The chain employs TRBV27 and TRBJ2-1; 9 bases line up with TRBD2. Germline V gene sequence: CDR1 MNHEY, CDR2 SMNVEV (reference sequence). The CDR3 has 17 residues. The V and J ends lost 3 bases and 7 bases, in that order; junction bases with no gene match: 13. The CDR3, as DNA: TGTGCCAGCAGTTTTGGAACTAGCGGGCTTAGGGTAAATGAGCAGTTCTTC. It translates to CASSFGTSGLRVNEQFF.

The chain recombines TRBV5-5 with TRBJ2-3; D is unresolved. CDR1 SGHKS and CDR2 YYEKEE come from the germline V gene (reference sequence). The length of the CDR3 is 14 residues. Trimming cost V 1 base and J 2 bases, with 8 bases left between them. In DNA form, the CDR3 reads TGTGCCAGCAGCTTGTTGGGTTACACAGATACGCAGTATTTT. Translated: CASSLLGYTDTQYF.

This chain links TRBV4-2 with TRBJ2-5; TRBD1 matches at 7 bases. V trimming: 4 bases; J trimming: 5 bases; junction bases outside the gene matches: 10. CDR3 length: 15 residues. Germline V CDR1 and CDR2: LGHNA, YNFKEQ. For the CDR3, the DNA is TGTGCCAGCAGCCTGCTAGACAGGGCGGAGGAGACCCAGTACTTC. It codes for CASSLLDRAEETQYF.

The chain couples TRBV29-1 to TRBJ1-1, with TRBD1 matching over 8 bases. V gave up 5 bases and J gave up 8 bases; unmatched junction bases: 4. Germline V gene sequence: CDR1 SQVTM, CDR2 ANQGSEA. The CDR3 is made up of 11 amino acids. The CDR3 nucleotides read TGCAGCGTTTGGACAGGGATCGAAGCTTTCTTT. It specifies CSVWTGIEAFF.

About this clone: Other DNA sequences in the same sample also yield this CDR3. This chain joins TRBV28 and TRBJ2-7, with a weak D call TRBD1 (6 bases). Germline CDR1 reads MDHEN; CDR2 reads SYDVKM. Trimming took 5 bases from V and 3 from J, leaving 11 bases between them. The CDR3 is 13 amino acids. The CDR3 spells CASSPGTNYEQYF. The CDR3 region has the DNA TGTGCCAGCAGTCCCGGGACAAACTACGAGCAGTACTTC.

CDR3 protein: CASSLTRTSGRGDTGELFF. For the CDR3, the DNA is TGTGCCAGCAGCTTAACCCGGACTAGCGGGAGGGGGGACACCGGGGAGCTGTTTTTT. The chain is built from TRBV7-3 and TRBJ2-2, with 15 bases that match TRBD2. The J segment lost 3 bases and the V segment lost 0 bases, leaving 5 bases of the junction unmatched. This CDR3 has 19 residues. From germline, CDR1 is SGHTA and CDR2 FQGTGA.

This chain connects TRBV7-3 to TRBJ2-1, with unresolved D. Germline lookup yields CDR1 SGHTA and CDR2 FQGTGA. This CDR3 is 15 amino acids long. V was trimmed by 2 bases and J by 0 bases, leaving 8 bases between them. The CDR3 is CASSLSASSYNEQFF. The CDR3 coding sequence is TGTGCCAGCAGCTTATCCGCGAGCTCCTACAATGAGCAGTTCTTC.

The sample holds one count of this clone. This sequence joins TRBV28 and TRBJ2-7; the D gene is possibly TRBD1 (6 bases). The CDR3 has 14 residues. Germline V gene data show CDR1 as MDHEN and CDR2 as SYDVKM. The ends were cut back, 5 bases at V and 2 bases at J, with 13 bases in the middle. The DNA of the CDR3 is TGTGCCAGCAGTAATTACAGGGATCCCTACGAGCAGTACTTC. Its translation: CASSNYRDPYEQYF.

The chain carries TRBV19 and TRBJ2-5; D may be TRBD1 (5 bases). The germline V gene has CDR1 LNHDA and CDR2 SQIVND (reference sequence). Trimming took off 2 bases at V and 4 bases at J, with 23 bases between the two ends. This CDR3 contains 18 residues. The CDR3: CASSIIGIPGPEAETQYF. CDR3 bases: TGTGCCAGTAGTATAATAGGGATACCAGGGCCTGAGGCAGAGACCCAGTACTTC.

This clone has just one count. This chain uses TRBV11-2 with TRBJ1-2; maybe TRBD1 (5 bases). V lost 1 base and J lost 8, with 14 bases in between. The length of the CDR3 is 14 residues. Germline V CDR1 and CDR2: SGHAT, FQNNGV. CDR3: CASSLAIGGEGYTF. CDR3 bases: TGTGCCAGCAGCTTAGCAATCGGGGGGGAAGGCTACACCTTC.

V usage is TRBV7-2 and J usage is TRBJ1-5; D unresolved. The germline V and J ends were trimmed by 2 bases and 3 bases, with 8 bases remaining between them. Germline V gives CDR1 SGHTA, CDR2 FQGNSA. This CDR3 has 14 amino acids. The CDR3 protein is CASSLTSLNQPQHF. The CDR3 bases are TGTGCCAGCAGCTTAACCAGCCTCAATCAGCCCCAGCATTTT.

Of note for this clone: The limits of the CDR3 on the DNA are not certain, so only TCRdb's listed CDR3 is given. J is TRBJ2-6 and V is TRBV28. CDR1 is MDHEN and CDR2 is SYDVKM in the germline V gene. The CDR3 spans 15 residues, counting both ends. The CDR3 spells CASKRFGNGANVLTF.

A single count supports this clone. This sequence joins TRBV10-3 and TRBJ1-1; the D gene is possibly TRBD1 (5 bases). Per the germline V gene, CDR1 is ENHRY and CDR2 is SYGVKD. This CDR3 region has 15 residues. V was cut by 7 bases and J by 6 bases, with 21 bases left in between. CDR3 DNA: TGTGCCATCAACCGGGCTCCGGGAGGGGTTGCTGAAGCTTTCTTT. Its translation is CAINRAPGGVAEAFF.

This chain connects TRBV5-8 to TRBJ2-7; 10 nucleotides match TRBD1. The CDR3 is made up of 15 amino acids. Looked up from germline, CDR1 is SGHTS and CDR2 is YDEGEE. Trimming removed 4 bases from V and 6 bases from J; junction bases left unmatched: 10. The CDR3 DNA reads TGTGCCAGCAGCCCAATCCGACAGGGGGCTTTCGAGCAGTACTTC. This sequence encodes CASSPIRQGAFEQYF.

The chain's CDR3 is CASSSGQGRPDTQYF. CDR3 DNA sequence: TGTGCCAGCAGCTCCGGACAGGGCCGTCCAGATACGCAGTATTTT. The chain combines TRBV11-3 with TRBJ2-3; TRBD1 agrees at 8 bases. The CDR3 spans 15 residues. V lost 4 bases, J lost 4 bases, and 7 bases stayed unmatched. Germline values: CDR1 SGHNT, CDR2 YENEEA.

The V and J genes are TRBV27 and TRBJ2-7; 10 nucleotides match TRBD1. Trimming at V came to 6 bases and at J to 6 bases, leaving 17 bases not matched to a gene. Germline lookup yields CDR1 MNHEY and CDR2 SMNVEV (reference sequence). The CDR3 consists of 17 residues. In nucleotides, the CDR3 is TGTGCCAGCAGCCGGTTTAATCATGGGACAGGGGAAATCGAGCAGTACTTC. Translating gives CASSRFNHGTGEIEQYF.

This clone has a single count. The V call is TRBV27, the J call TRBJ1-3; 7 bases are a match to TRBD1. V shed 4 bases, J shed 5 bases, and the junction held 14 bases outside the gene matches. This CDR3 is 17 amino acids long. In germline, CDR1 is MNHEY, CDR2 SMNVEV (reference sequence). Here the CDR3 DNA reads TGTGCCAGCAGTTCGTCCTGGACAGGACGGGATAGAAACACCATATATTTT. Translating it yields CASSSSWTGRDRNTIYF.

The chain carries TRBV6-5 and TRBJ2-2; D is ambiguous. Trimming removed 2 bases at V and 1 base at J, with 11 bases between. The germline gives CDR1 MNHEY, CDR2 SVGAGI. The CDR3 totals 16 residues. The CDR3 loop reads CASSYHGRLNTGELFF. The DNA of the CDR3 is TGTGCCAGCAGTTACCACGGCAGGCTGAACACCGGGGAGCTGTTTTTT.

J is TRBJ2-3 and V is TRBV28; TRBD2 might be the D (6 bases). Germline V gene lookup returns CDR1 MDHEN and CDR2 SYDVKM. With 3 bases removed from V and 2 bases from J, the gap between germline ends came to 18 bases. This CDR3 region has 17 residues. The CDR3 protein is CASSLIPRRALTDTQYF. Here the CDR3 DNA reads TGTGCCAGCAGTTTGATCCCCCGGAGGGCCCTCACAGATACGCAGTATTTT.

The chain uses TRBV29-1 and TRBJ2-7; TRBD2 might be the D (6 bases). The V end was cut by 4 bases, the J end by 7 bases, with 11 bases between. The CDR3 loop spans 11 amino acids. The germline V gene encodes CDR1 SQVTM and CDR2 ANQGSEA. The CDR3 sequence is CSVVGRGEQYF. DNA of the CDR3: TGCAGCGTTGTAGGACGGGGGGAGCAGTACTTC.

The V call is TRBV28, the J call TRBJ1-2; a possible D gene is TRBD1 (5 bases). There are 14 residues in the CDR3. Germline CDR1 MDHEN, CDR2 SYDVKM. Trimming removed 8 bases at V and 0 bases at J, with 13 bases between. The CDR3 DNA follows: TGTGCCAGCTTGGGACTCAGTACTAACTATGGCTACACCTTC. It specifies CASLGLSTNYGYTF.

The chain joins TRBV12-5 to TRBJ2-5; maybe TRBD1 (6 bases). This CDR3 spans 13 amino acids. The V end lost 2 bases, the J end lost 3 bases, and 7 bases lay between the germline ends. Germline-derived CDR1 and CDR2 are LGHNT and FRNRAP. The DNA for the CDR3 is TGTGCTAGTGGTTTGTCAGGGGAAGAGACCCAGTACTTC. This translates into CASGLSGEETQYF.

The chain combines TRBV7-2 with TRBJ2-7; D ambiguous. V lost 3 bases to trimming and J lost 2 bases, with 8 bases between them. This CDR3 is built from 13 residues. Germline V gene data show CDR1 as SGHTA and CDR2 as FQGNSA. The CDR3 DNA follows: TGTGCCAGCAGCTTTCGGGTCGCCTACGAGCAGTACTTC. Its translation is CASSFRVAYEQYF.

This chain uses TRBV2 with TRBJ2-7, with 9 positions matching TRBD2. J was trimmed by 3 bases and V by 4 bases; bases with no gene match: 7. The CDR3 runs 15 residues. CDR1 and CDR2 (germline): SNHLY, FYNNEI. This chain's CDR3 is CASSAGGRANYEQYF. CDR3 bases: TGTGCCAGCAGTGCGGGCGGGAGGGCCAACTACGAGCAGTACTTC.